The 2 T cell receptor beta chains given below trace back to one sample, sequenced in a study of blood T cell repertoires in COVID-19. Repertoires were generated with immunoSEQ multiplex PCR, while TCRdb's copy carries only in-frame clones and drops some. Among some 200,000 clones, roughly 90% were seen once, and the ten largest hold under 3%. The material sequenced was PBMCs or T cells enriched from blood (not recorded which). These receptors all stem from a woman aged 30 to 39 who had recovered from COVID-19.

This clone occurred once. This sequence joins TRBV4-2 and TRBJ1-4; D may be TRBD1 (6 bases). The CDR3 extends over 15 amino acids. Trimming removed 7 bases from V and 6 bases from J, with 18 bases in between. Germline CDR1 and CDR2: LGHNA and YNFKEQ. The CDR3 DNA reads TGTGCCAGCACCTCTTTCGACAGGTCTTATGAAAAACTGTTTTTT. This sequence encodes CASTSFDRSYEKLFF.

V gene TRBV7-3 combines with J gene TRBJ1-3; D remains ambiguous. In germline, CDR1 is SGHTA, CDR2 FQGTGA. The CDR3 runs to 14 residues. V lost 5 bases and J 2 bases, leaving 10 bases between the germline ends. The CDR3 DNA is TGTGCCAGCAGCACGGCGGGTCCTGGAAACACCATATATTTT. It specifies CASSTAGPGNTIYF.